This T cell receptor beta chain was found in a study of cytomegalovirus exposure and HLA in healthy donors (TCRdb year 2017). In terms of the full investigation: An earlier analysis of roughly 500 of the donors reported approximately 270 Gb of sequence data and 120 million or so unique TCR beta sequences from roughly 180 million T cells. HLA typing included class I and class II loci at four-digit resolution. Every repertoire in the discovery cohort had been generated on one and the same sequencing platform. Using immunosequencing, the study profiled T cell repertoires from roughly 650 subjects and related those repertoires to cytomegalovirus serostatus. An early release that covered about 600 HLA-typed donors contained approximately 300 gigabases of sequencing data and approximately 85 million unique TCR sequences. A separate validation cohort of 100 to 150 different subjects was used in addition to the roughly 700-subject first cohort. Donor age, sex, ethnicity and CMV serostatus were compiled alongside the repertoire data. An earlier analysis of roughly 600 of the donors used high-throughput TCR beta sequencing to judge whether each TCR beta V gene segment behaved as functional or pseudogenic. Across approximately 420 genotyped donors of the cohort, an average of roughly 250,000 unique TCR beta nucleotide sequences per donor were sequenced, and around 20% of those sequences were non-productive. Rather than drawing on any new phenotypic data, the later analysis identified candidate immune exposures from TCR beta sequences and the way those sequences occurred across donors. Roughly 5 DR-DQ haplotypes were handled as single units for association and clustering, since linkage in the cohort was strong. A later analysis re-examined previously published TCR beta repertoires from just over 650 donors and added high-resolution HLA genotyping to investigate patterns of TCR occurrence. The study aimed to test whether cataloging public T cell receptors could reveal signatures of past pathogen exposure. The number of donors typed differed by locus, with about 629-630 for A, B, C, DRB1 and DQB1, 522 for DQA1, approximately 580 for DPA1, and about 450 for DPB1. Of the 300 to 500 genotyped donors, more than 75% were placed in the genetic ancestry cluster associated with self-reported Caucasian donors. To predict cytomegalovirus infection status, the study brought together high-throughput TCR immunosequencing, statistical association of individual TCRs with disease status, and machine learning. In a later genetic analysis, genome-wide SNP genotypes for about three fifths of the roughly 670 donors were used, and that subset was treated as a discovery cohort.

Trimming costs V 1 base and J 2 bases, and their ends lie 12 bases apart. Per the germline V gene, SGHDN is the CDR1 and FVKESK is the CDR2. There are 15 amino acids in the CDR3, from cysteine to phenylalanine inclusive. This entry keeps only the CDR3 DNA: 45 bases, framed from base 1. Regarding this clone: Its cognate antigen has yet to be identified. No clone much larger than this one lies a single base away; base qualities are absent.

Library preparation employed the immunoSEQ multiplex PCR assay. A mixture of 60 forward primers for TCR Vbeta segments and 13 reverse primers for TCR Jbeta segments was used in the multiplex PCR. A multiplex PCR assay on genomic DNA amplified the CDR3 region of rearranged TCR beta genes. The amplified TCR beta libraries were sequenced on the Illumina HiSeq System as 87-base-pair reads. Processing in the source paper ran as follows. In a later analysis, 77 million or so unique TCR beta chains were counted across the 650 to 750 repertoires, and around 10 million of these chains were shared by at least two donors. Raw reads were error-corrected and collapsed into unique sequences with a nearest-neighbor algorithm that merged closely related sequences to remove PCR and sequencing errors. To assign V, D and J gene segments, CDR3 sequences were aligned to IMGT reference sequences. For a sequence to be retained, at least a six-nucleotide match to both a V gene segment and a J gene segment was required. Rearrangements were classified as productive when the CDR3 lacked stop codons and remained in frame with V and J, and all other rearrangements were classified as non-productive. Following IMGT convention, CDR3 was defined as the stretch from the second conserved V-encoded cysteine up to the conserved J-encoded phenylalanine. In an earlier analysis of approximately 500 of the donors, sequences lacking an unambiguous match to a single V gene segment were excluded. In an earlier analysis of several hundred of the donors, V segments were called functional above 56.7% productive rearrangements and were called segregating when the between-donor standard deviation exceeded 5%. A statistical classification framework was built for diagnosing cytomegalovirus status from the catalog of TCR beta chain sequences. In a later analysis, TCR nucleotide sequences were compared against IMGT/GENE-DB human TR gene sequences so that V and J genes could be assigned. A later analysis assigned CDR3 sequences and most-parsimonious VDJ recombination scenarios with the TCRdist pipeline. In a later analysis, each TCR beta chain was defined by its CDR3 amino acid sequence together with its V-gene family, and reads lacking a unique V-gene family were excluded. As a way to deal with suspected cross-contamination and a sequencing artifact, a later analysis dropped 592 nucleotide sequences that were highly shared and had low generation probability. In a later analysis, a clonal expansion index for each public chain was calculated from normalized within-repertoire ranks of inferred template counts. A later analysis computed generation probabilities with a VDJ recombination model fitted to out-of-frame rearrangements, and checked the results against IGoR. Hypergeometric tests were used in a later analysis to score TCR-TCR, TCR-HLA and TCR-CMV co-occurrence, with a repertoire-size bias correction applied to the TCR pairs. To estimate false discovery rates, a later analysis permuted the HLA or CMV assignments 20 times. In a later analysis, co-occurring TCRs were grouped with DBSCAN, and TCRdist sequence similarity was added when clustering was performed within HLA-allele-positive subsets. Co-occurrence clustering excluded repertoires with fewer than 30,000 or more than 120,000 public chains, plus five with anomalous nucleotide sharing. The clones in this table, taken by TCRdb from immuneACCESS, are in-frame only. Not every clone is retained; where verified, under half of the shortfall comes from an unresolved V gene, and the cause of the rest is unknown. V, J and clone size are taken as reported in that table, and D and trimming were inferred from the DNA itself. This sample holds roughly 170,000 clones; more than 65% were observed only once. Around 1.2% of the sample comes from the top ten.

In total, 666 healthy bone marrow donors made up the cohort. At the time of sampling, all cohort members were nominally healthy, though unrecorded immune exposures were likely present. The donor tested CMV seropositive, placing the donor among the 250 to 300 seropositive members of the cohort. Every donor gave a peripheral blood sample, and the peripheral blood mononuclear cells from that sample were used for TCR beta sequencing. The Qiagen DNeasy Blood Extraction Kit was used to extract genomic DNA from the blood cell samples. Overall study outcomes, separate from this receptor: In a later analysis, TCR association rates were found to vary across HLA loci, with the most associated TCRs seen for DRB1 alleles and the fewest for HLA-C alleles. Some IMGT-functional V segments, including TRBV6-2 and TRBV6-3, could not be distinguished by the 87-base-pair reads and were therefore excluded. In this cohort, only TCR beta chains were sequenced, and detectable features were limited by the absence of alpha or paired-chain data. A further reported finding was that TCR beta sequences accurately predicted the HLA-A and HLA-B alleles for most subjects in the first cohort. In a later analysis, most CMV-associated TCR beta chains were found to appear HLA-restricted, with HLA associations seemingly driven largely by CMV exposure. Because counts were too low, about 18 rarely observed V segments, including chromosome 9 orphons, were excluded from the earlier analysis of about 500 of the donors. In an earlier analysis of some 500 of the donors, most TCR beta V segments appeared in productive rearrangements about 87% or about 30% of the time, broadly matching IMGT annotations. The authors suggested that the approach could potentially be generalized to other disease states and immunological phenotypes. Across donors, most TCR sequences were observed very rarely, whereas some public TCRs were present in many individuals. Cytomegalovirus status was reported to be diagnosed by the classifier with high specificity and sensitivity in both the original and validation cohorts. Strong co-occurrence of HLA alleles, especially DR and DQ, made assigning TCR associations to individual alleles difficult. In vitro tests confirmed that a few of the cytomegalovirus-associated TCR beta chains recognize cytomegalovirus antigens. In a later analysis, several top co-occurrence clusters were reported to appear linked to parvovirus B19, influenza, CMV and Epstein-Barr virus. Linkage disequilibrium might explain the correlated functional status among segregating V segments, but an unknown experimental factor could not be excluded. V-gene and J-gene trimming of TCR beta chains was associated with a missense DCLRE1C variant in a later genetic analysis, and the association was replicated in an independent cohort. A group of highly shared sequence variants was considered likely to be a technical artifact of the sequencing pipeline. Compared with the approximately 710-donor mean, donors in an Asian-associated ancestry cluster had fewer N-insertions in productive TCRs, according to a later genetic analysis. HLA typing was unavailable for some donors at each locus, so association tests used only the typed subset. In the study, 164 TCR beta chains were listed as associated with cytomegalovirus. The presence/absence analyses assumed that sequencing depth was roughly uniform across donors, and that assumption may not be true. The only immune exposure information available for the cohort was CMV serostatus. A later analysis found that HLA-associated TCR beta chains were more clonally expanded and had lower generation probabilities than equally common non-associated chains. A later analysis associated about 17,000 TCR beta sequences with specific HLA alleles at a false discovery rate of 0.05.

The sequence joins TRBV14 to TRBJ2-7, with the D gene too uncertain to name. Sample: PBMCs. This TCR derives from a girl aged 2 to 9 in good health and CMV-seropositive. The CDR3 region: CASSQGGSTTYEQYF. The DNA is as follows: TGTGCCAGCAGCCAAGGTGGTAGCACCACCTACGAGCAGTACTTC. With the rest looked up from the reference TRBV14 and TRBJ2-7 genes rather than sequenced, the full variable domain is EAGVTQFPSHSVIEKGQTVTLRCDPISGHDNLYWYRRVMGKEIKFLLHFVKESKQDESGMPNNRFLAERTGGTYSTLKVQPAELEDSGVYFCASSQGGSTTYEQYFGPGTRLTVT.